This paragraph reports one T cell receptor beta chain. The data stem from a study of blood T cell repertoires in COVID-19. Using immunoSEQ multiplex PCR, the repertoire was profiled, and TCRdb retains in-frame clones only, with some absent. The table lists 55,000 to 75,000 clones, around 86% of them singletons. The CDR3 is 14 amino acids. CDR1 is MNHEY and CDR2 is SVGAGI in the germline V gene. Trimming stripped 2 bases from V and 6 bases from J, with 12 bases between. This clonotype was obtained from a man aged 45-60 years with active COVID-19. The chain recombines TRBV6-5 with TRBJ2-3; the D gene is possibly TRBD1 (8 bases). Sequences were obtained from peripheral blood. This CDR3 reads CASSYTGGGDTQYF. The CDR3 DNA is TGTGCCAGCAGTTACACAGGGGGAGGGGATACGCAGTATTTT.